This TCR beta chain was sequenced for a study of CD8+ T cells in alopecia areata. Collection of lesional scalp punch biopsies and peripheral blood was performed in alopecia areata patients. Extraction of RNA preceded its reverse transcription into cDNA, which served as the sequencing template. Libraries were prepared by immunoSEQ multiplex PCR; TCRdb keeps only in-frame clonotypes and omits some of them. Here the sample spans under 65,000 clones, roughly 40% being singletons. V lost 6 bases, J lost 6 bases, and 12 bases lay in between. This CDR3 spans 13 amino acids. Germline V gene sequence: CDR1 MNHEY, CDR2 SVGAGI.

The sample comprised NKG2D-low CD8+ T cells sorted from blood. This receptor was identified in a human donor with alopecia areata. The chain has TRBV6-5 and TRBJ1-5; D may be TRBD1 (6 bases). CDR3: CASSLGALQPQHF. CDR3 DNA: TGTGCCAGCAGCTTGGGGGCACTTCAGCCCCAGCATTTT.